What follows are 10 T cell receptor beta chains derived from one specimen sequenced in a study of PD-1 blockade in classical Hodgkin lymphoma. Patients all relapsed after autologous stem cell transplantation, and there was variation in brentuximab vedotin exposure. The method was immunoSEQ multiplex PCR; TCRdb's version includes in-frame clones alone and lacks a portion of them. The sample has under 20,000 clones, roughly 88% seen once; the top ten hold about an eighth. Sample: peripheral blood mononuclear cells (PBMCs), taken before the second cycle of nivolumab. All receptors come from a human donor with classical Hodgkin lymphoma.

This clone was counted a few times. This chain joins TRBV5-1 and TRBJ1-1; perhaps TRBD1 as D (6 bases). Germline V CDR1 and CDR2: SGHRS, YFSETQ. CDR3 length equals 14 residues. Trimming stripped 0 bases from V and 0 bases from J, with 6 bases between. CDR3 bases: TGCGCCAGCAGCTTGGGACAGGTGAACACTGAAGCTTTCTTT. Translating gives CASSLGQVNTEAFF.

V usage is TRBV19 and J usage is TRBJ2-7; 7 nucleotides agree with TRBD1. Germline trimming cut 5 bases from V and 4 bases from J; bases unmatched to any gene: 23. CDR3 length equals 19 residues. Germline V gene data show CDR1 as LNHDA and CDR2 as SQIVND (reference sequence). The CDR3 nucleotides are TGTGCCAGTAGTCGACAGGGCTCTCAATCTCGTTTGGCCGATTACGAGCAGTACTTC. This translates into CASSRQGSQSRLADYEQYF.

The chain combines TRBV10-3 with TRBJ2-3; a weak D match, TRBD1 (6 bases). The germline V and J ends were trimmed by 10 bases and 8 bases, with 25 bases remaining between them. CDR1 is ENHRY, CDR2 SYGVKD, per germline. There are 15 residues in the CDR3. In DNA, the CDR3 is TGTGCCACTTCTAATCTCGGGACACCGCCGGTTACGCAGTATTTT. This codes for CATSNLGTPPVTQYF.

This clone has only one observation. V and J are TRBV13 and TRBJ2-2; D is uncertain. The CDR3 extends over 16 amino acids. In germline, CDR1 is PRHDT, CDR2 FYEKMQ (reference sequence). Trimming removed 3 bases at V and 2 bases at J, with 13 bases between. This chain's CDR3 is CASSFRGPINTGELFF. CDR3 DNA sequence: TGTGCCAGCAGCTTCAGAGGCCCTATAAACACCGGGGAGCTGTTTTTT.

This chain links TRBV28 with TRBJ1-2; 10 nucleotides match TRBD1. The trim removed 6 bases at V and 4 bases at J, leaving 11 bases unmatched. Germline CDR1 MDHEN, CDR2 SYDVKM. The CDR3 contains 16 residues. CDR3 in amino acids: CASSPTGGGSPYGYTF. The DNA of the CDR3 is TGTGCCAGCAGCCCGACAGGGGGCGGGAGCCCCTATGGCTACACCTTC.

This rearrangement joins TRBV9 to TRBJ2-2; D is perhaps TRBD1 (5 bases). The CDR3 sequence is 18 residues long. Germline V lookup: CDR1 SGDLS, CDR2 YYNGEE. The V end was cut by 4 bases, the J end by 0 bases, with 19 bases between. The chain's CDR3 is CASSLDGLGHANTGELFF. DNA for the CDR3: TGTGCCAGCAGCCTGGACGGCTTGGGGCACGCGAACACCGGGGAGCTGTTTTTT. The variable domain in full, with the rest retrieved from reference TRBV9 and TRBJ2-2, is DSGVTQTPKHLITATGQRVTLRCSPRSGDLSVYWYQQSLDQGLQFLIQYYNGEERAKGNILERFSAQQFPDLHSELNLSSLELGDSALYFCASSLDGLGHANTGELFFGEGSRLTVL.

The V gene is TRBV11-2, the J gene TRBJ2-6; no firm D call. CDR1 SGHAT and CDR2 FQNNGV come from the germline V gene. The CDR3 loop spans 15 amino acids. With 4 bases removed from V and 2 bases from J, the gap between germline ends came to 9 bases. CDR3 coding DNA: TGTGCCAGCAGCTCGTGGAGCGCTGGGGCCAACGTCCTGACTTTC. Encoded protein: CASSSWSAGANVLTF. Together with reference TRBV11-2 and TRBJ2-6, the CDR3 gives the full variable domain: EAGVAQSPRYKIIEKRQSVAFWCNPISGHATLYWYQQILGQGPKLLIQFQNNGVVDDSQLPKDRFSAERLKGVDSTLKIQPAKLEDSAVYLCASSSWSAGANVLTFGAGSRLTVL.

The chain couples TRBV5-1 to TRBJ2-1; TRBD2 matches at 11 bases. Looked up from germline, CDR1 is SGHRS and CDR2 is YFSETQ. Trimming at V came to 4 bases and at J to 6 bases, leaving 9 bases not matched to a gene. The CDR3 has 16 amino acids. CDR3 coding DNA: TGCGCCAGCAGCCCGGGGCCCGGGACTAGCGGCAATGAGCAGTTCTTC. Translated: CASSPGPGTSGNEQFF.

The chain has TRBV5-1 and TRBJ1-2, with D uncertain. V gave up 3 bases and J gave up 4 bases, with 10 bases separating them. Germline V gene lookup returns CDR1 SGHRS and CDR2 YFSETQ. This CDR3 has 13 amino acids. CDR3: CASSSEGGYGYTF. CDR3 coding DNA: TGCGCCAGCAGCTCCGAGGGTGGCTATGGCTACACCTTC.

The gene calls are TRBV7-6 and TRBJ1-5, with D possibly being TRBD1 (5 bases). The CDR3 is 16 amino acids. The germline gives CDR1 SGHVS, CDR2 FNYEAQ. Trimming shortened V by 1 base and J by 6 bases, and 16 bases separated the two germline ends. CDR3 sequence reads: CASSLGGGGLTQPQHF. In DNA form, the CDR3 reads TGTGCCAGCAGCTTAGGGGGTGGGGGACTGACTCAGCCCCAGCATTTT.